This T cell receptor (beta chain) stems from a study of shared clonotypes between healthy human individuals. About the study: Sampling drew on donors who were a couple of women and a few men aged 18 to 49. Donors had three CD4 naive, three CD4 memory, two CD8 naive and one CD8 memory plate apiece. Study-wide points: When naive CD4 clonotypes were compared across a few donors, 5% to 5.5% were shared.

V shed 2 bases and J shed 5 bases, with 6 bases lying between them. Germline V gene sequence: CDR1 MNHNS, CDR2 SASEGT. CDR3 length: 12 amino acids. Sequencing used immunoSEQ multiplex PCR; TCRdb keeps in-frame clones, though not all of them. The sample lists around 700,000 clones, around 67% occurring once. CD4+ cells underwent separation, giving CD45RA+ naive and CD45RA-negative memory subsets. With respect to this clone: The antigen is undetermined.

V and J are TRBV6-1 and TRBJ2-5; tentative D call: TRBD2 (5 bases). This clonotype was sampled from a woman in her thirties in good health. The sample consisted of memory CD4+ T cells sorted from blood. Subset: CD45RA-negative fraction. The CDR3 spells CASSESGETQYF. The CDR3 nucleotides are TGTGCCAGCAGTGAAAGCGGTGAGACCCAGTACTTC.